A selection of T cell receptor beta chains follows, all from one sample in a study of shared clonotypes between healthy human individuals. The repertoire was sequenced with immunoSEQ multiplex PCR; TCRdb's copy has only in-frame clones and lacks some. The sample holds about 800,000 clones; approximately 96% are singletons and the top ten take around 0.21%. The sample was naive CD8+ T cells sorted from blood. All receptors derive from a man in his thirties or forties in good health. Each CDR3 is given with its conserved first and last residue. Not all rows give a size; the values are once, few, many and, for expanded clones, a class.

J gene: TRBJ2-1
V gene: TRBV5-5
clone size: NA
CDR3 protein: CASSLLGVYNEQFF

J gene: TRBJ2-2
V gene: TRBV7-9
clone size: NA
CDR3 protein: CASSNLAGANTGELFF

J gene: TRBJ1-2
V gene: TRBV7-8
clone size: once
CDR3 protein: CASSLVPTGGKIGYTF

J gene: TRBJ2-7
V gene: TRBV27
clone size: NA
CDR3 protein: CASSYRTGSHEQYF

J gene: TRBJ2-7
V gene: TRBV6-5
clone size: NA
CDR3 protein: CASSYQGAYEQYF

J gene: TRBJ2-7
V gene: TRBV28
clone size: NA
CDR3 protein: CASSSETGKHEQYF

J gene: TRBJ2-7
V gene: TRBV30
clone size: NA
CDR3 protein: CAWSVEAGRYEQYF

J gene: TRBJ2-1
V gene: TRBV30
clone size: NA
CDR3 protein: CAWSPDYQVYNEQFF

J gene: TRBJ2-7
V gene: TRBV19
clone size: NA
CDR3 protein: CASSSGQGGSYEQYF

J gene: TRBJ1-2
V gene: TRBV7-2
clone size: NA
CDR3 protein: CASSRQGSNNYGYTF

J gene: TRBJ2-3
V gene: TRBV7-9
clone size: NA
CDR3 protein: CASSLGGQGSDTQYF

J gene: TRBJ2-3
V gene: TRBV27
clone size: NA
CDR3 protein: CASRASYTQYF

J gene: TRBJ1-1
V gene: TRBV27
clone size: NA
CDR3 protein: CASSLVGLSGEAFF

J gene: TRBJ2-2
V gene: TRBV6-5
clone size: NA
CDR3 protein: CASSYSLAGGELFF

J gene: TRBJ2-1
V gene: TRBV28
clone size: NA
CDR3 protein: CASRQTGSPYNEQFF

J gene: TRBJ2-3
V gene: TRBV7-6
clone size: NA
CDR3 protein: CASSLVRIPDTQYF

J gene: TRBJ2-7
V gene: TRBV7-9
clone size: NA
CDR3 protein: CASSPSSGSPVWEQYF

J gene: TRBJ1-2
V gene: TRBV5-4
clone size: NA
CDR3 protein: CASSLAGGERFDTF

J gene: TRBJ2-7
V gene: TRBV2
clone size: NA
CDR3 protein: CASSEAMTSGSSYEQYF

J gene: TRBJ2-1
V gene: TRBV30
clone size: NA
CDR3 protein: CAWSEGWRNSYNEQFF

J gene: TRBJ2-7
V gene: TRBV27
clone size: NA
CDR3 protein: CASSLSAGTLTYEQYF

J gene: TRBJ2-1
V gene: TRBV2
clone size: NA
CDR3 protein: CASSVVPGLAGWNEQFF

J gene: TRBJ1-2
V gene: TRBV27
clone size: NA
CDR3 protein: CASSWGRDYGYTF

J gene: TRBJ1-2
V gene: TRBV15
clone size: once
CDR3 protein: CATSKERGTYGYTF

J gene: TRBJ2-4
V gene: TRBV19
clone size: NA
CDR3 protein: CASSIDVFTKGENIQYF

J gene: TRBJ2-2
V gene: TRBV11-2
clone size: NA
CDR3 protein: CASSLDRNRAGGELFF

J gene: TRBJ1-2
V gene: TRBV29-1
clone size: NA
CDR3 protein: CSVGRQGRVYGYTF

J gene: TRBJ2-3
V gene: TRBV9
clone size: NA
CDR3 protein: CASSRYSGNTDTQYF

J gene: TRBJ1-1
V gene: TRBV27
clone size: NA
CDR3 protein: CASSLGPNTEAFF